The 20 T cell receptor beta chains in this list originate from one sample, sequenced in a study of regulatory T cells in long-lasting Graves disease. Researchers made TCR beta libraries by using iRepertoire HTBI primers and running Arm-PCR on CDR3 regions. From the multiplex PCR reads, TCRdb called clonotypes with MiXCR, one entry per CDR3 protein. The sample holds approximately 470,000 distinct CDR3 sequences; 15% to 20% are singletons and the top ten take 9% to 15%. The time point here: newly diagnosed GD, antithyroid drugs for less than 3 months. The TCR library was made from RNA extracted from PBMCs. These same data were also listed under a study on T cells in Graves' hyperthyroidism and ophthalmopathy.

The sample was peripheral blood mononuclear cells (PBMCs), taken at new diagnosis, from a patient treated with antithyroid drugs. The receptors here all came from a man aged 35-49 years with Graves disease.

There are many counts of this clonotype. CDR3 sequence (DNA): TGTGCCTCCCGGGACCTAGGGAGGGGCGAGCAGTACTTC. It encodes CASRDLGRGEQYF. The chain is built from TRBV2 and TRBJ2-7; 7 bases are shared with TRBD2. Germline loops: CDR1 SNHLY, CDR2 FYNNEI. The CDR3 covers 13 residues. V dropped 11 bases and J dropped 6; count of bases not matched to a gene: 13.

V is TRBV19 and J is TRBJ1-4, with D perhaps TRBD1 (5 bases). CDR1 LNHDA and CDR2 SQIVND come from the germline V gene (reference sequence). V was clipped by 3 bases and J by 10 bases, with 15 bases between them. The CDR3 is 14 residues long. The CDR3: CASSIAQASGKLFF. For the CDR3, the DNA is TGTGCCAGTAGTATCGCACAGGCAAGCGGAAAACTGTTTTTT.

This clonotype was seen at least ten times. As DNA, the CDR3 is TGCAGCGCCCAAAAGAGATGGGCAGACTACGAGCAGTACTTC. It codes for CSAQKRWADYEQYF. The chain combines TRBV20-1 with TRBJ2-7; D is undetermined. There are 14 residues in the CDR3. Germline CDR1 and CDR2: DFQATT and SNEGSKA (reference sequence).

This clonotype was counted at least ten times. CDR3 in DNA: TGTGCCAGCAGCCCGGTGGGCAATGAGCAGTTCTTC. Residues: CASSPVGNEQFF. The gene calls are TRBV11-2 and TRBJ2-1; D not resolved. Germline CDR1 is SGHAT and CDR2 is FQNNGV. V lost 5 bases, J lost 6 bases, and 8 bases lay in between. The CDR3 length is 12 residues.

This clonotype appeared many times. The CDR3 loop is CASSSSTSSGNTGELFF. In nucleotides, the CDR3 is TGTGCCAGCAGTTCCTCCACGTCTAGCGGAAACACCGGGGAGCTGTTTTTT. The V call is TRBV28, the J call TRBJ2-2; 7 positions match TRBD2. Germline CDR1 reads MDHEN; CDR2 reads SYDVKM. This CDR3 is 17 amino acids long. V lost 4 bases and J lost 2; bases outside the gene matches: 10.

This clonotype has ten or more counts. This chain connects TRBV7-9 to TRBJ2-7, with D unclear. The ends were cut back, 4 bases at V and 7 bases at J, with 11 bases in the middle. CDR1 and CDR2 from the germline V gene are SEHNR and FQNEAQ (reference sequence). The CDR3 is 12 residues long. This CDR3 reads CASSSRSGEQYF. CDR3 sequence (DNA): TGTGCCAGCAGCTCAAGGTCAGGAGAGCAGTACTTC.

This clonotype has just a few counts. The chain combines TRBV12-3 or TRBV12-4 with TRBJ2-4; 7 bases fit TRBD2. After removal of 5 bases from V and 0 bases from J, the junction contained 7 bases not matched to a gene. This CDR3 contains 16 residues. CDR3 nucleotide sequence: TGTGCCAGCAGTCCGCGGGACTATCTAGCCAAAAACATTCAGTACTTC. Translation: CASSPRDYLAKNIQYF.

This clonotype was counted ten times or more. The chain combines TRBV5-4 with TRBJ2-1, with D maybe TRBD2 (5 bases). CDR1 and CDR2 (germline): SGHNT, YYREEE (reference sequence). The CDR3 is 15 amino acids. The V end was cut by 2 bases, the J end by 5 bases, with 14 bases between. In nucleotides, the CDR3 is TGTGCCAGCAGCTTAAGCGGTAGAAACAACAATGAGCAGTTCTTC. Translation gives CASSLSGRNNNEQFF.

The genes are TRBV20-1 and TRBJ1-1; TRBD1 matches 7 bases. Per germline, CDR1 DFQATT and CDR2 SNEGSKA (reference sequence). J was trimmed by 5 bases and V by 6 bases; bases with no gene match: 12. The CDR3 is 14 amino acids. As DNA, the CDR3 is TGCAGTGCGCGGCTACAGGGGTGGGGGACTGAAGCTTTCTTT. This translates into CSARLQGWGTEAFF.

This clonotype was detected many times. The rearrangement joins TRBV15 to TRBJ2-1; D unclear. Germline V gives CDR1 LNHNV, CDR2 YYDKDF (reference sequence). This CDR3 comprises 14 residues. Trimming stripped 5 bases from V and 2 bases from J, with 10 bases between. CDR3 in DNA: TGTGCCACCAGCCGGTGGACGGCCTACAATGAGCAGTTCTTC. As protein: CATSRWTAYNEQFF.

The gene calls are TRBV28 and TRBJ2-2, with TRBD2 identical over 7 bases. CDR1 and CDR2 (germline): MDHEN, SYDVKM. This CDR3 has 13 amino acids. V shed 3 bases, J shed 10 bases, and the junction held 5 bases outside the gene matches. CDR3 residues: CASSFLRGSELFF. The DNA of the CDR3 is TGTGCCAGCAGTTTCTTGCGGGGGTCGGAGCTGTTTTTT.

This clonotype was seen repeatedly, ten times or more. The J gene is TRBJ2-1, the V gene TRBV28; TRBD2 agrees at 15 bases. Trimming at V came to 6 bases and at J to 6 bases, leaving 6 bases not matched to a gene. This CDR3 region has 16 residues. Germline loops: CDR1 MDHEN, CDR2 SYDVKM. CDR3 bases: TGTGCCAGCAGGGGGACTAGCGGGAGGTATTTCAATGAGCAGTTCTTC. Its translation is CASRGTSGRYFNEQFF.

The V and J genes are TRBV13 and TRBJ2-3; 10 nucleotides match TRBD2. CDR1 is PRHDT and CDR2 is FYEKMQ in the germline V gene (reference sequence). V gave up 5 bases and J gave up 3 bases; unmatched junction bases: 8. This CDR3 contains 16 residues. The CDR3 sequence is CASSPGTSVLTDTQYF. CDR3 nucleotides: TGTGCCAGCAGCCCGGGGACTAGCGTCTTGACAGATACGCAGTATTTT.

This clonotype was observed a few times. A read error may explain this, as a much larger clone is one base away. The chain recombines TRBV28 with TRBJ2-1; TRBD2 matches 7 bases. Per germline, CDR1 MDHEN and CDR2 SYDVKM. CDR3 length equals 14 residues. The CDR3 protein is CASRSGTSYNEQLF. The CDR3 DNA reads TGTGCCAGCAGGAGCGGGACTTCCTACAATGAGCAGCTCTTC.

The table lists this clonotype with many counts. The CDR3 nucleotides read TGTGCCTGTCCGGGACGATCTCCGTTCGCTGAAGCTTTCTTT. This sequence encodes CACPGRSPFAEAFF. This chain connects TRBV30 to TRBJ1-1, with D perhaps matching TRBD1 (5 bases). Germline V gene sequence: CDR1 GTSNPN, CDR2 SVGIG (reference sequence). V lost 6 bases and J 6 bases, leaving 20 bases between the germline ends. The CDR3 sequence is 14 residues long. Filled out from reference TRBV30 and TRBJ1-1, the complete variable domain reads SQTIHQWPATLVQPVGSPLSLECTVEGTSNPNLYWYRQAAGRGLQLLFYSVGIGQISSEVPQNLSASRPQDRQFILSSKKLLLSDSGFYLCACPGRSPFAEAFFGQGTRLTVV.

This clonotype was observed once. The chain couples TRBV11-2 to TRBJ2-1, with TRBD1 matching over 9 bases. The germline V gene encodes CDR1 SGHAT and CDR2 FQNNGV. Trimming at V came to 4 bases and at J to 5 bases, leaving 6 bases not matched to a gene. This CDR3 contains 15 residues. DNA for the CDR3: TGTGCCAGCAGCTGGGGGACAGGGCGGGACAATGAGCAGTTCTTC. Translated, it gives CASSWGTGRDNEQFF.

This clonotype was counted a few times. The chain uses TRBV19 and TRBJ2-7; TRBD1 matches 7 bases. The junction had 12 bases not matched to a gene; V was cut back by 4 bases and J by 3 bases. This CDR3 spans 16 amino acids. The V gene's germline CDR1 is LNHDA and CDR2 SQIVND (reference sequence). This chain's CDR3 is CASSTNTGDLFYEQYF. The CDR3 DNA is TGTGCCAGTAGTACCAACACAGGGGACCTCTTCTACGAGCAGTACTTC.

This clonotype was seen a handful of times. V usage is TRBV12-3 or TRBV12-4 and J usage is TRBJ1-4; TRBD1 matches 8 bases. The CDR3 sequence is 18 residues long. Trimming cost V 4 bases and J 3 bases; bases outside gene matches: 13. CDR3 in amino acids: CASSSGQGLVLPNEKLFF. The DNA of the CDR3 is TGTGCCAGCAGTTCCGGACAGGGCCTCGTGTTACCTAATGAAAAACTGTTTTTT.

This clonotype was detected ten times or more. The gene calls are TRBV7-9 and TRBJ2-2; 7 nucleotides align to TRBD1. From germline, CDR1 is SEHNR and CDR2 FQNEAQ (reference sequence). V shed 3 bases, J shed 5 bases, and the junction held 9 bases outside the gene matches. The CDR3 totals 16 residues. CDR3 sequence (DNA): TGTGCCAGCAGCTTTCGGGCCAGCAGGGGGACCGGGGAGCTGTTTTTT. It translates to CASSFRASRGTGELFF.

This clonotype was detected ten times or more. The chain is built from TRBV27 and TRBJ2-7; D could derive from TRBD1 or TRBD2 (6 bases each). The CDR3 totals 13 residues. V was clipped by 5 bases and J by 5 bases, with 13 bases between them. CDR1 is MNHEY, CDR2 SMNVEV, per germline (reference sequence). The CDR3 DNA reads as TGTGCCAGCAGTACTAGGGGGGTCGACGAGCAGTACTTC. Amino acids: CASSTRGVDEQYF.